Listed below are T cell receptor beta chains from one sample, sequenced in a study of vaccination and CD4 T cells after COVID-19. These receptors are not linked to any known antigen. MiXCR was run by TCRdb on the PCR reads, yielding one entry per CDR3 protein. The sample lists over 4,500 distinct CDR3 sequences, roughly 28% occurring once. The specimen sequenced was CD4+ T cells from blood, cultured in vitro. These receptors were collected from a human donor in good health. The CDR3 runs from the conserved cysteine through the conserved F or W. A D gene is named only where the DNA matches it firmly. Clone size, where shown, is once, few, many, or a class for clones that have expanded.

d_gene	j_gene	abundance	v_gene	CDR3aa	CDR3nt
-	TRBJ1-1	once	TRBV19	CASIRNPGDTEAFF	TGTGCCAGTATTAGGAATCCGGGGGACACTGAAGCTTTCTTT
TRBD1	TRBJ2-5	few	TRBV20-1	CSARRGQGELETQYF	TGCAGTGCTAGACGGGGACAGGGCGAGTTGGAGACCCAGTACTTC
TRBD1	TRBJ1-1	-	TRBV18	CASSRGTGGRNTEAFF	TGTGCCAGCTCACGTGGGACAGGGGGTAGGAACACTGAAGCTTTCTTT
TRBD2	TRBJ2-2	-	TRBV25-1	CASSEVAGATGELFF	TGTGCCAGCAGTGAAGTAGCGGGGGCCACCGGGGAGCTGTTTTTT
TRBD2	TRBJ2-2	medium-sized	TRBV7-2	CASRRASGGGTGELFF	TGTGCCAGCAGGAGAGCTAGCGGGGGAGGCACCGGGGAGCTGTTTTTT
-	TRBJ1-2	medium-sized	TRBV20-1	CSASPSGGSYGYTF	TGCAGTGCTAGCCCATCGGGGGGGAGCTATGGCTACACCTTC
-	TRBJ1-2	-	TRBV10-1	CASSDGTANYGYTF	TGCGCCAGCAGTGACGGTACGGCAAACTATGGCTACACCTTC
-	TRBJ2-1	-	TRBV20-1	CSARGHRDSKGNEQFF	TGCAGTGCTAGAGGCCACCGGGACTCCAAGGGGAATGAGCAGTTCTTC
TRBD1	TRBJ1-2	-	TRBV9	CASSPSTGPNYGYTF	TGTGCCAGCAGCCCCTCGACAGGGCCCAACTATGGCTACACCTTC
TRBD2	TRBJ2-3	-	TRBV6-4	CATRAGPDTQYF	TGTGCCACACGAGCGGGGCCAGATACGCAGTATTTT
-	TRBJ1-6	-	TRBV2	CASRPQQNSPLHF	TGTGCCAGCAGGCCACAACAGAATTCACCCCTCCACTTT
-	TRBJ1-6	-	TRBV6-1	CASSPREQVLRSPLHF	TGTGCCAGCAGCCCGCGAGAGCAGGTCCTCCGTTCACCCCTCCACTTT
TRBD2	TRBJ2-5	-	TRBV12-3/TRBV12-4	CASSPRTSGARETQYF	TGTGCCAGCAGTCCGAGGACTAGCGGGGCACGGGAGACCCAGTACTTC
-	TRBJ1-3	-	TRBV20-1	CSARGPPPGHHSGNTIYF	TGCAGTGCTAGAGGCCCCCCCCCGGGACACCACTCTGGAAACACCATATATTTT
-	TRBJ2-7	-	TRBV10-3	CAISRDQSSYEQYF	TGTGCCATCAGTAGGGACCAGAGCTCCTACGAGCAGTACTTC
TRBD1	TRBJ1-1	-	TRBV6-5	CASSYSGQGTEAFF	TGTGCCAGCAGTTACTCGGGACAGGGCACTGAAGCTTTCTTT
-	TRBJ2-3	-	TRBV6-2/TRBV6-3	CASSCSMGADTQYF	TGTGCCAGCAGTTGCTCGATGGGGGCAGATACGCAGTATTTT
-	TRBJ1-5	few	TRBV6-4	CASSAIGGGNQPQHF	TGTGCCAGCAGTGCAATCGGGGGAGGCAATCAGCCCCAGCATTTT
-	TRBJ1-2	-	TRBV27	CASSASEHLRYGYTF	TGTGCCAGCAGTGCCTCGGAGCACTTAAGATATGGCTACACCTTC
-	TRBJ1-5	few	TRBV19	CASSTPLGFGNQPQHF	TGTGCCAGTAGTACCCCTTTGGGGTTTGGCAATCAGCCCCAGCATTTT
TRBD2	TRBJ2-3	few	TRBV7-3	CASSFYGGAVDTQYF	TGTGCCAGCAGCTTTTACGGGGGGGCCGTAGATACGCAGTATTTT